This T cell receptor (beta chain) was identified in a study of shared clonotypes between healthy human individuals. Researchers ran the assay at a deep level. The assay was immunoSEQ multiplex PCR, and TCRdb's table has in-frame clones only and misses some. The top ten clones hold around 0.37% of a sample with about 2.4 million clones, 93% of them seen once. Worth noting for this clone: What it binds is unknown.

General study results and limits: Generation of non-shared clonotypes was less probable than generation of clonotypes shared by all four donors.

The V gene's germline CDR1 is WNHNN and CDR2 SYGVQD (reference sequence). CDR3 length: 13 residues. V was cut by 0 bases and J by 13 bases, with 13 bases left in between. Specimen: naive CD4+ T cells from PBMCs. The sample's subset: CD45RA+ positively selected. This receptor was identified in a man in his late teens or twenties in good health. Some clones in this sample may be carry-over from other donors' samples. This chain joins TRBV10-1 and TRBJ2-1; D is unresolved. The CDR3 loop is CASSESGRSFQFF. The CDR3 nucleotides are TGCGCCAGCAGTGAGTCTGGCAGAAGCTTCCAGTTCTTC.